This T cell receptor (beta chain) was captured by sequencing in a study of CD8+CD57+ T cells in acquired aplastic anemia. The wider study: Recorded DNA amounts for sorted CD4+ and CD8+ cells had an average of 3.2 ug. Sequencing produced an average of about 11 million reads per healthy donor for CD4+ cells.

As to this clonotype: Its specificity is unknown.

Study findings and constraints: CD8+ Simpson's diversity in patients was not significantly different from that in controls. Found in both controls and patients were fewer than 35 CD8+ CDR3 sequences.

The TCR beta profiling, which covered VDJ combination and CDR3 sequence, was carried out using genomic DNA as the template. In TCRdb, the reads were re-called with MiXCR into one record per CDR3 protein. The data hold about 110,000 distinct CDR3 sequences, with around 49% observed a single time. The specimen was sorted CD4+, CD8+, or CD8+CD57+ T cells (not recorded which) from PBMCs. The sequence was collected from a human donor in good health, serving as a control.

DNA for the CDR3: TGTGCCAGCCCCCAGCGGGGGGGCCTGAGAGATACGCAGTATTTT. This sequence encodes CASPQRGGLRDTQYF. J is TRBJ2-3 and V is TRBV2, with 10 bases fitting TRBD2. The CDR3 is 15 residues long. Germline CDR1 reads SNHLY; CDR2 reads FYNNEI. Losses at the gene ends were 8 bases for V and 5 bases for J; bases not matched to a gene: 10.